A single count supports the clone carrying this T cell receptor beta chain. Its antigen remains unknown. This record belongs to a study of cytomegalovirus exposure and HLA in healthy donors. Study-level results: The study found most TCR sequences rare, yet found some public TCRs in many donors.

The V and J ends lost 3 bases and 5 bases respectively, with 16 bases between them. CDR1 PRHDT and CDR2 FYEKMQ come from the germline V gene (reference sequence). This CDR3 spans 15 amino acids. Clones were read by immunoSEQ multiplex PCR, and TCRdb kept only the in-frame ones, dropping some. The sample consists of 210,000 or so clones, around nine tenths of them appearing once. Donors came from a validation cohort of over a hundred subjects, distinct from the first 666-subject cohort. The sample taken for sequencing was PBMCs. The receptor comes from a woman in her late teens or twenties in good health and CMV-seronegative. The chain is built from TRBV13 and TRBJ1-1, with D perhaps matching TRBD1 (5 bases). The CDR3 is CASSFFGAGDTEAFF. In DNA form, the CDR3 reads TGTGCCAGCAGCTTCTTTGGGGCAGGAGATACTGAAGCTTTCTTT.